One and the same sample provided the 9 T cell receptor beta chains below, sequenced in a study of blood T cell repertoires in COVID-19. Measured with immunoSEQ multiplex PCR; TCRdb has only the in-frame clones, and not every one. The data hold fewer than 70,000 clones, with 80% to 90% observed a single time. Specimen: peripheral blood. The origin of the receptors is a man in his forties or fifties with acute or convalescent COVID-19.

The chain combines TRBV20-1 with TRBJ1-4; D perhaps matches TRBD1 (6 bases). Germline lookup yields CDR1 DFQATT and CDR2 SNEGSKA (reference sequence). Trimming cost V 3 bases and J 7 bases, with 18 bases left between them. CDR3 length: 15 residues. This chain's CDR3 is CSASSGQRRAEKLFF. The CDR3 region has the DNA TGCAGTGCTAGTTCGGGACAACGCAGGGCTGAAAAACTGTTTTTT.

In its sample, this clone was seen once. In nucleotides, the CDR3 is TGTGCCAGCAGTGTGACCCGAGGCAATGAGCAGTTCTTC. This sequence encodes CASSVTRGNEQFF. The J gene is TRBJ2-1, the V gene TRBV2; D is uncertain. V dropped 4 bases and J dropped 6 bases, with 10 bases sitting between them. Germline-derived CDR1 and CDR2 are SNHLY and FYNNEI. The CDR3 runs to 13 residues.

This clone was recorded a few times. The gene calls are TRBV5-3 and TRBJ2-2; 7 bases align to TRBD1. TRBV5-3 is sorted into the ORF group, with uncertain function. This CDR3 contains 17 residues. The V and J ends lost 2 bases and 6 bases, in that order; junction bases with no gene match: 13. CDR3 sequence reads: CARSLTTGTALAGELFF. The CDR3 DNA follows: TGTGCCAGAAGCTTAACGACCGGGACAGCTTTGGCCGGGGAGCTGTTTTTT.

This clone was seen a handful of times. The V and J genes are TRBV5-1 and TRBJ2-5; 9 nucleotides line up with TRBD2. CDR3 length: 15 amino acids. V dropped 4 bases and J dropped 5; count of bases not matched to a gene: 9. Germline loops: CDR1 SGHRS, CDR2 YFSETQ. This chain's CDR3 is CASSPLGTSMETQYF. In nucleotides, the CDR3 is TGCGCCAGCAGCCCCTTGGGGACTAGCATGGAGACCCAGTACTTC.

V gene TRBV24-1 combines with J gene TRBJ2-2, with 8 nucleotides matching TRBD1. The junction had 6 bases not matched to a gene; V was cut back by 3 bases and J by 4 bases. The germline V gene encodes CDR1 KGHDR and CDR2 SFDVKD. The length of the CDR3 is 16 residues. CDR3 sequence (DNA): TGTGCCACCAGTGATGCAGGGGGCGCGGGCACCGGGGAGCTGTTTTTT. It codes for CATSDAGGAGTGELFF.

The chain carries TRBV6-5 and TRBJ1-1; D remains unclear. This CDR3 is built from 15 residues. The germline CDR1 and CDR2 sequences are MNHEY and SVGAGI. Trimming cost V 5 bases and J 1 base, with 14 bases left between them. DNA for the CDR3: TGTGCCAGCAGTCCCCGCCCACTTGGGAACACTGAAGCTTTCTTT. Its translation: CASSPRPLGNTEAFF.

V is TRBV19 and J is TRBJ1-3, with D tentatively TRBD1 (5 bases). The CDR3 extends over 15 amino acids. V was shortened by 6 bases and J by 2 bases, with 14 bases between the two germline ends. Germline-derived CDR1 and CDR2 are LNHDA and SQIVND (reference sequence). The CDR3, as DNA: TGTGCCAGTAGCCTTACCCAGGGTGCTGGAAACACCATATATTTT. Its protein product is CASSLTQGAGNTIYF.

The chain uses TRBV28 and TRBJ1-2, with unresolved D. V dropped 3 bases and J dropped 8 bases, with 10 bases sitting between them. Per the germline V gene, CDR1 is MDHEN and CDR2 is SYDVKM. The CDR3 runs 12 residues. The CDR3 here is CASSLGSQGYTF. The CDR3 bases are TGTGCCAGCAGTTTGGGGAGCCAGGGCTACACCTTC.

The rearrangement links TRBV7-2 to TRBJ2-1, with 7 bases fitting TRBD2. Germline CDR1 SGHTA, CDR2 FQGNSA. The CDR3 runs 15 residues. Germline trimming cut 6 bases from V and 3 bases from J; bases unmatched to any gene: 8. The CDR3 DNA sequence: TGTGCCAGCAGGCAAGCGGGGAGCTTCTACAATGAGCAGTTCTTC. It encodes CASRQAGSFYNEQFF.